This T cell receptor beta chain is from a study of somatic mutations in cytotoxic T cells in rheumatoid arthritis. About the research overall: Selected T-cell populations stained with V beta antibodies were isolated by flow sorting to nearly 100% purity; these included V beta1+ cells subjected to TCRB sequencing.

Authors' analysis steps: Published virus-specific TCRB sequences matched only a few of the patient CD8+ clones exceeding 1%. The table came from immunoSEQ multiplex PCR; TCRdb's copy has only in-frame clones and leaves some out. Clone size and V and J calls were adopted from that table, with D and trimming inferred from the DNA. The sample consists of 5,500 to 7,000 clones, roughly 80% of them appearing once. Study outcomes and limitations: CD8+ T-cell clonality did not differ significantly between rheumatoid arthritis patients and age-matched healthy controls. CD8+ clonality rose with age in rheumatoid arthritis patients, unlike in healthy controls.

Concerning this clone itself: What it binds is not known.

Per the germline V gene, CDR1 is GTSNPN and CDR2 is SVGIG (reference sequence). The CDR3 runs 16 residues. V lost 1 base, J lost 3 bases, and 10 bases stayed unmatched. This receptor was taken from an adult with rheumatoid arthritis. Sequenced input: CD8+ T cells sorted from blood. The chain joins TRBV30 to TRBJ2-7, with 9 positions matching TRBD2. Here the CDR3 reads CAWSGLAGARDYEQYF. The CDR3 coding sequence is TGTGCCTGGAGTGGTTTAGCGGGAGCCCGGGACTACGAGCAGTACTTC.